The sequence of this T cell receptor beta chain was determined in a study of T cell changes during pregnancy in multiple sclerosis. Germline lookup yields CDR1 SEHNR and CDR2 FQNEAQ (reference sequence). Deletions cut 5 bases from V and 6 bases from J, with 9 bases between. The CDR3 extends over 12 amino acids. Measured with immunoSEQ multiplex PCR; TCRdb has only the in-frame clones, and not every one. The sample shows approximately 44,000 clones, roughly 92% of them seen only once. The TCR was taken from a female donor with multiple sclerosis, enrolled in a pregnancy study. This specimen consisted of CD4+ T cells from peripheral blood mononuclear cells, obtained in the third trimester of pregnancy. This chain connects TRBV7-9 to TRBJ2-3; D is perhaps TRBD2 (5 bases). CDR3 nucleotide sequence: TGTGCCAGCAGCAGTTGGGAGGATACGCAGTATTTT. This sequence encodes CASSSWEDTQYF.